Presented here are 2 T cell receptor beta chains from one specimen sequenced in a study of OX40 agonist ivuxolimab in advanced cancers. Using immunoSEQ multiplex PCR, the repertoire was profiled, and TCRdb retains in-frame clones only, with some absent. The table has approximately 69,000 clones, 84% seen once. Material: CD4+ or CD8+ T cells sorted from blood, obtained in a trial of the OX40 agonist ivuxolimab. These receptors all stem from an adult with an advanced solid tumor such as melanoma, head and neck, liver or kidney cancer.

The genes are TRBV25-1 and TRBJ2-2, with D tentatively TRBD1 (6 bases). CDR3 length equals 15 residues. Germline lookup yields CDR1 MGHDK and CDR2 SYGVNS. With 8 bases removed from V and 1 base from J, the gap between germline ends came to 14 bases. The CDR3 region is CASGVPGENTGELFF. The CDR3, as DNA: TGTGCCAGCGGGGTCCCAGGGGAGAACACCGGGGAGCTGTTTTTT. Looking up the rest from reference TRBV25-1 and TRBJ2-2 gives the full variable domain: EADIYQTPRYLVIGTGKKITLECSQTMGHDKMYWYQQDPGMELHLIHYSYGVNSTEKGDLSSESTVSRIRTEHFPLTLESARPSHTSQYLCASGVPGENTGELFFGEGSRLTVL.

The chain combines TRBV5-1 with TRBJ2-7, with D possibly TRBD2 on 5 matching bases. Germline V gene data show CDR1 as SGHRS and CDR2 as YFSETQ. V lost 0 bases, J lost 6 bases, and 13 bases lay in between. CDR3 length: 14 amino acids. The CDR3 loop reads CASSLAEGFAEQYF. As DNA, the CDR3 is TGCGCCAGCAGCTTGGCAGAGGGTTTCGCCGAGCAGTACTTC.